The 5 T cell receptor beta chains below all came from one sample that was sequenced in a study of prognosis after radiotherapy for stage I lung cancer. It was by two-round multiplex PCR that TCR beta CDR3 was amplified from genomic DNA. Primers specific to each TRBV and TRBJ gene drove first-round PCR. From the multiplex PCR reads, TCRdb called clonotypes with MiXCR, one entry per CDR3 protein. The sample carries 25,000 to 30,000 distinct CDR3 sequences, 30% to 40% recorded once. The sample was PBMCs, taken before or after stereotactic body radiation therapy (not recorded which). All receptors come from a donor at least 50 years old with non-small cell lung cancer.

The table lists this clonotype with many counts. The chain combines TRBV5-4 with TRBJ2-5, with TRBD2 matching over 11 bases. The CDR3 extends over 17 amino acids. CDR1 is SGHNT, CDR2 YYREEE, per germline (reference sequence). The V and J ends lost 3 bases and 5 bases, in that order; junction bases with no gene match: 12. The chain's CDR3 is CASSSGVSGRAEETQYF. The CDR3 DNA follows: TGTGCCAGCAGCTCCGGAGTTAGCGGGAGGGCGGAGGAGACCCAGTACTTC.

This clonotype was seen repeatedly, ten times or more. The CDR3 DNA follows: TGCGCCAGCAGCCGCTCCTACGAGCAGTACTTC. Protein product: CASSRSYEQYF. This chain connects TRBV5-1 to TRBJ2-7; no clear D gene. V lost 4 bases, J lost 0 bases, and 2 bases lay in between. CDR1 is SGHRS and CDR2 is YFSETQ in the germline V gene. There are 11 residues in the CDR3.

This clonotype was counted at least ten times. The chain employs TRBV6-5 and TRBJ1-5; D gene ambiguous. Germline values: CDR1 MNHEY, CDR2 SVGAGI. The V end lost 2 bases, the J end lost 0 bases, and 5 bases lay between the germline ends. The CDR3 runs to 14 residues. In nucleotides, the CDR3 is TGTGCCAGCAGTTACGGGTATAGCAATCAGCCCCAGCATTTT. Amino acid sequence: CASSYGYSNQPQHF.

This clonotype was seen ten or more times. CDR3 DNA sequence: TGTGCCAGCAGCCAAGACGCCGCAACGGGAAAACTGTTTTTT. Translated: CASSQDAATGKLFF. V is TRBV14 and J is TRBJ1-4; D unresolved. The CDR3 is 14 residues long. Germline CDR1 SGHDN, CDR2 FVKESK. The V gene lost 0 bases and the J gene lost 10 bases, with 12 bases spanning the gap.

The V call is TRBV11-2, the J call TRBJ2-5; D gene unclear. Germline V lookup: CDR1 SGHAT, CDR2 FQNNGV. Deletions cut 9 bases from V and 3 bases from J, with 20 bases between. The CDR3 spans 15 residues. The CDR3: CASSPGSNREETQYF. The DNA for the CDR3 is TGTGCCAGTAGCCCTGGGTCAAACCGCGAAGAGACCCAGTACTTC.